This T cell receptor (beta chain) was identified during a study of cytomegalovirus exposure and HLA in healthy donors. PCR amplification relied on 60 Vbeta primers (plus 13 Jbeta primers). The repertoire was sequenced with immunoSEQ multiplex PCR; TCRdb's copy has only in-frame clones and lacks some. The sample contains about 120,000 clones, 75% of which appear only once. The CDR3 contains 17 residues. The germline V gene encodes CDR1 SGHRS and CDR2 YFSETQ. The trim removed 1 base at V and 5 bases at J, leaving 8 bases unmatched. Sequencing was done on a sample of PBMCs. The chain has TRBV5-1 and TRBJ1-4, with 10 bases identical to TRBD1. This receptor was taken from a middle-aged woman in good health and CMV-seropositive. CDR3 sequence (DNA): TGCGCCAGCAGCTTGTTAGGGACAGGGGCTCGAAATGAAAAACTGTTTTTT. Translated, it gives CASSLLGTGARNEKLFF.